This is a list of T cell receptor beta chains from one sample in a study of blood T cell repertoires in COVID-19. Data came from immunoSEQ multiplex PCR; TCRdb stores just in-frame clones and leaves some out. The sample shows approximately 140,000 clones, about 83% of them seen only once. The source material was PBMCs or T cells enriched from blood (not recorded which). Source of these receptors: a woman in her fifties or sixties who had been exposed to COVID-19. Both conserved end residues are trimmed from each CDR3. Some rows mark clone size as missing; the rest say once, few, many or name a class of expanded clone.

abundance,v_gene,j_gene,CDR3aa
NA,TRBV7-9,TRBJ1-2,ASNHEKEYYGYT
NA,TRBV7-2,TRBJ2-7,ASSLVQGTHEQY
NA,TRBV6-5,TRBJ1-2,ASSFRSIYGYT
NA,TRBV3-1/TRBV3-2,TRBJ1-4,ASSQKSMDRDGRRKLF
NA,TRBV6-6,TRBJ2-5,ASSYPGETQY
NA,TRBV9,TRBJ2-7,ASSVSGLDEQY
NA,TRBV11-2,TRBJ2-7,ASSPRAFRGEQY
NA,TRBV10-2,TRBJ2-1,ASSGSDEQF
NA,TRBV4-1,TRBJ1-1,ASSTKAAGNTEAF
NA,TRBV7-6,TRBJ2-7,ASSLGGSGSSYEQY
NA,TRBV30,TRBJ1-6,AWSVRGGSSYNSPLH
few,TRBV24-1,TRBJ2-1,ATSGSTGGEQF
NA,TRBV15,TRBJ2-7,ATSVGQGADEQY
NA,TRBV5-1,TRBJ2-7,ASSPGGPYEQY
NA,TRBV19,TRBJ1-1,ASSWRGRGVSTEAF
NA,TRBV5-5,TRBJ2-5,ASSPGTSGYGTQY
NA,TRBV6-5,TRBJ2-1,ASRMQGFGEQF
NA,TRBV19,TRBJ2-3,ASTLPGGGAQY
NA,TRBV7-3,TRBJ2-1,ASSPTSLGVEQF
NA,TRBV15,TRBJ2-3,ATSRDKAADTQY
NA,TRBV3-1/TRBV3-2,TRBJ2-2,ASNLDFTGELF
NA,TRBV27,TRBJ1-6,ASSLQDRPLH
NA,TRBV12-3/TRBV12-4,TRBJ1-5,ASSFRMQPQH
hyperexpanded,TRBV6-2/TRBV6-3,TRBJ1-2,ASSYRLQGNYGYT
few,TRBV19,TRBJ1-5,ASSIGQPALEPQH
NA,TRBV6-2/TRBV6-3,TRBJ2-2,ASSYGSSNTGELF
NA,TRBV5-1,TRBJ1-2,ASTVSPGQGVYGYT
few,TRBV18,TRBJ2-7,ASSPLGQDEQY
NA,TRBV29-1,TRBJ2-7,SVLRGDPYEQY
NA,TRBV6-5,TRBJ1-1,ASSYYRVRDTEAF
once,TRBV6-5,TRBJ1-5,ASCTGNQPQH
NA,TRBV18,TRBJ1-5,ASSPGRGIQPQH
NA,TRBV19,TRBJ2-7,ASSDPRQRSYEQY
NA,TRBV5-4,TRBJ2-2,ASSLPSGGPTGELF
once,TRBV6-5,TRBJ1-5,ASSYTAGVQPQH
NA,TRBV4-3,TRBJ2-5,ASTAGRGAPGETQY
NA,TRBV5-5,TRBJ1-2,ASSLEDSHYGYT
NA,TRBV4-2,TRBJ2-3,ASSQGQSTDTQY
NA,TRBV5-4,TRBJ2-7,ASSQAGQLGEQY
many,TRBV14,TRBJ2-7,ASSQVWSQGY
NA,TRBV6-2/TRBV6-3,TRBJ1-6,ASSYSRDSLSPLH
NA,TRBV2,TRBJ2-2,ASTVHRGRAGELF
once,TRBV10-3,TRBJ2-6,AIKGSGANVLT
NA,TRBV7-8,TRBJ2-5,ASSAAAAPGMETQY
NA,TRBV4-3,TRBJ1-6,ASSLEQETSPLH
once,TRBV21-1,TRBJ2-1,ASSRLAGGRYNEQF
NA,TRBV6-2/TRBV6-3,TRBJ2-4,ASSYSRLARGVQLAKNIQY
NA,TRBV27,TRBJ1-2,ASRTDRLYT
once,TRBV6-5,TRBJ1-1,ASRGRLGTEAF
NA,TRBV4-3,TRBJ1-6,ASSQDQTSYNSPLH
NA,TRBV18,TRBJ2-7,ASSPLGSSYEQY
NA,TRBV6-5,TRBJ2-7,ASSYSTPSYGYEQY
NA,TRBV10-3,TRBJ2-7,AIRSQGASYEQY
NA,TRBV7-2,TRBJ2-1,ASSIGTSGRSDEQF